Listed below are T cell receptor beta chains from one sample, sequenced in a study of shared clonotypes between healthy human individuals. Produced via immunoSEQ multiplex PCR; TCRdb's table is partial and in-frame only. The sample contains roughly 650,000 clones, 97% of which appear only once. Sequencing used naive CD4+ T cells sorted from blood. These receptors all stem from a woman aged 25-40 years in good health. CDR3s include the opening cysteine and the closing phenylalanine or tryptophan. D genes are given only for firm matches. The size of a clone is reported for some rows only, either as once, few or many, or as a class for expanded clones.

TRBJ1-2	TRBV18	-	TRBD1	TGTGCCAGCTCACCGCTAGACAGGGGAAGAGGCTACACCTTC	CASSPLDRGRGYTF
TRBJ2-1	TRBV14	-	TRBD1	TGTGCCAGCAGCCCCTACAGGGGCGGTGTAGTTGAGCAGTTCTTC	CASSPYRGGVVEQFF
TRBJ2-5	TRBV13	-	-	TGTGCCAGCAGTGAGGCAGGGTCGAGGGTGGAGACCCAGTACTTC	CASSEAGSRVETQYF
TRBJ2-3	TRBV2	-	TRBD1	TGTGCCACCCAAGGGACAGGGATAGATACGCAGTATTTT	CATQGTGIDTQYF
TRBJ2-5	TRBV7-8	-	-	TGTGCCAGCAGCCCGCAAAGACAGGAGACCCAGTACTTC	CASSPQRQETQYF
TRBJ2-3	TRBV5-1	-	TRBD2	TGCGCCAGCAGCGGGGGACTAGCGGGAGGAAGAGGTACGCAGTATTTT	CASSGGLAGGRGTQYF
TRBJ2-4	TRBV11-2	once	TRBD2	TGTGCCAGCAGCTTAGGGGGAGGGACTAGCGGGTACTTC	CASSLGGGTSGYF
TRBJ2-7	TRBV4-1	-	TRBD2	TGCGCCAGCAGCCAAGATCGGGCTAGCGGGAGCTACGAGCAGTACTTC	CASSQDRASGSYEQYF
TRBJ1-1	TRBV28	-	TRBD1	TGTGCCAGCAGGGCCCTAGGGGGCAGGAGCACTGAAGCTTTCTTT	CASRALGGRSTEAFF
TRBJ2-7	TRBV5-1	-	-	TGCGCCAGCAGTCAGTCCTACGAGCAGTACTTC	CASSQSYEQYF
TRBJ1-4	TRBV30	-	-	TGTGCCTGTTCCGGGGGAGGTGAAAAACTGTTTTTT	CACSGGGEKLFF
TRBJ2-1	TRBV19	-	TRBD1	TGTGCCAGTAGTAAAACCGGGACAGGGAATGCGGAGCAGTTCTTC	CASSKTGTGNAEQFF
TRBJ1-1	TRBV2	-	-	TGTGCCAGCGGCCGATCGCTTGGAGCTTTCTTT	CASGRSLGAFF
TRBJ2-7	TRBV5-6	-	-	TGTGCCAGCAGCTTGACTACGGGAGAGGCCTACGAGCAGTACTTC	CASSLTTGEAYEQYF
TRBJ2-3	TRBV28	-	TRBD2	TGTGCCAGCAGTTCTCCTAGCGGGCTGGGGGATACGCAGTATTTT	CASSSPSGLGDTQYF
TRBJ1-3	TRBV11-2	-	-	TGTGCCAGCAGCTTATCTCGGGACACCATATATTTT	CASSLSRDTIYF
TRBJ1-4	TRBV2	-	-	TGTGCCAGCAGTGTTGAGAGAGGGTCGAATGAAAAACTGTTTTTT	CASSVERGSNEKLFF
TRBJ2-1	TRBV4-2	-	TRBD2	TGTGCCAGCAGCCAAGGAACTAGCGGTACGGCCTATGAGCAGTTCTTC	CASSQGTSGTAYEQFF
TRBJ2-4	TRBV6-5	-	-	TGTGCCAGCAAGATGGACTATGGCTATACGGACATTCAGTACTTC	CASKMDYGYTDIQYF
TRBJ1-1	TRBV6-4	-	-	TGTGCCAGCAGAGAAGACACAAACACTGAAGCTTTCTTT	CASREDTNTEAFF
TRBJ1-1	TRBV28	-	-	TGTGCCAGCAGTTTAACCGCGGCGATGAACACTGAAGCTTTCTTT	CASSLTAAMNTEAFF
TRBJ2-7	TRBV16	few	-	TGTGCCAGCAGCCCCCTCGGCGAGGGGCCCTACGAGCAGTACTTC	CASSPLGEGPYEQYF
TRBJ2-1	TRBV27	-	TRBD2	TGTGCCAGCAGTTTTTATTTCGGGATGCGGGAGGAAGGTGAGCAGTTCTTC	CASSFYFGMREEGEQFF
TRBJ2-7	TRBV18	-	TRBD1	TGTGCCAGCTCAATACAGGGGCCCTCCTACGAGCAGTACTTC	CASSIQGPSYEQYF
TRBJ2-5	TRBV18	-	TRBD2	TGTGCCAGCTCAGCTACTCTAGCGGACCAAGAGACCCAGTACTTC	CASSATLADQETQYF
TRBJ2-7	TRBV10-3	-	TRBD1	TGTGCCATCAGGGACCGGGACAGGGGTTACGAGCAGTACTTC	CAIRDRDRGYEQYF
TRBJ2-7	TRBV2	-	-	TGTGCCAGCAGTGGCGGGGTCACCTACGAGCAGTACTTC	CASSGGVTYEQYF
TRBJ1-2	TRBV6-5	-	-	TGTGCCAGCAGCCACCCCTCCAGGGTCCACTACACCTTC	CASSHPSRVHYTF
TRBJ1-6	TRBV13	-	-	TGTGCCAGCAGCTTAGTGAGGGGAGGGAATTCACCCCTCCACTTT	CASSLVRGGNSPLHF
TRBJ1-1	TRBV7-9	-	-	TGTGCCAGCAGCTTATCGGCCGCCGGCACTGAAGCTTTCTTT	CASSLSAAGTEAFF
TRBJ2-1	TRBV27	-	TRBD2	TGTGCCAGCAGTTTATCGGGGACTAGCGGGAGAAGTCGGGAGCAGTTCTTC	CASSLSGTSGRSREQFF
TRBJ1-2	TRBV19	-	-	TGTGCCAGTAGTATCAACTGGGAGAATAGCTACACCTTC	CASSINWENSYTF
TRBJ1-5	TRBV28	-	TRBD1	TGTGCCAGCAGTTCCCGGACAGGGGGCGAAAGGCCCCAGCATTTT	CASSSRTGGERPQHF
TRBJ2-7	TRBV9	-	TRBD2	TGTGCCAGCAGCGTAGGACGCGGGAGGGCCTCAGACGAGCAGTACTTC	CASSVGRGRASDEQYF
TRBJ1-3	TRBV5-1	-	-	TGCGCCAGCAGCTTCGAGAGCTCTGGAAACACCATATATTTT	CASSFESSGNTIYF
TRBJ2-7	TRBV10-2	once	TRBD2	TGCGCCAGCAGTAGCATCGCGGGAGGGTCCTACGAGCAGTACTTC	CASSSIAGGSYEQYF
TRBJ2-6	TRBV7-3	-	-	TGTGCCAGCAGCCCAGGTGCTGGGGCCAACGTCCTGACTTTC	CASSPGAGANVLTF
TRBJ2-2	TRBV11-3	-	-	TGTGCCAGCAGCACCAGACAGGATGGCACCGGGGAGCTGTTTTTT	CASSTRQDGTGELFF
TRBJ2-1	TRBV28	-	TRBD2	TGTGCCAGCAGGCTAGCGGGAGATATCGCCTACAATGAGCAGTTCTTC	CASRLAGDIAYNEQFF
TRBJ1-6	TRBV11-3	-	-	TGTGCCGCCCCGACCCGGGACACTAATTCACCCCTCCACTTT	CAAPTRDTNSPLHF
TRBJ2-5	TRBV14	-	TRBD1	TGTGCCAGCAGCTTCAGGGGGAGAAAAGAGACCCAGTACTTC	CASSFRGRKETQYF
TRBJ2-2	TRBV28	-	TRBD2	TGTGCCAGCAGTCCAACCACTAGCGGGGGTAACACCGGGGAGCTGTTTTTT	CASSPTTSGGNTGELFF
TRBJ2-7	TRBV7-6	-	TRBD2	TGTGCCAGCAGCTTACTACGGCTAGCGGTCGAGGGCGAGCAGTACTTC	CASSLLRLAVEGEQYF
TRBJ2-2	TRBV5-4	-	-	TGTGCCAGCAGCCGACAGGAAGACACCGGGGAGCTGTTTTTT	CASSRQEDTGELFF
TRBJ2-7	TRBV7-9	-	TRBD2	TGTGCCAGCAGCTCCCGCTGGACTAGCTCCCTTTCCTACGAGCAGTACTTC	CASSSRWTSSLSYEQYF
TRBJ1-1	TRBV10-2	-	-	TGCGCCAGCAGTGCAGGGAACACTGAAGCTTTCTTT	CASSAGNTEAFF
TRBJ2-7	TRBV15	-	-	TGTGCCACCAGCAGAGATCCTAGCCGGGAGCAGTACTTC	CATSRDPSREQYF
TRBJ2-1	TRBV9	-	-	TGTGCCAGCAGCGCTTCAGGAGGCGATGAGCAGTTCTTC	CASSASGGDEQFF
TRBJ1-1	TRBV6-6	-	-	TGTGCCAGCAGTTCCTGGCCCGAAGCTTTCTTT	CASSSWPEAFF
TRBJ1-4	TRBV5-1	-	-	TGCGCCAGCAGCTCAATCGGGACGAATGATGAAAAACTGTTTTTT	CASSSIGTNDEKLFF
TRBJ2-1	TRBV10-2	once	-	TGCGCCAGCAGTGGACCCCGCTTAAGAGCGGGCCTATACAATGAGCAGTTCTTC	CASSGPRLRAGLYNEQFF
TRBJ2-2	TRBV7-8	-	-	TGTGCCAGCAGCTTAGGTGGTACGGACACCGGGGAGCTGTTTTTT	CASSLGGTDTGELFF
TRBJ2-7	TRBV11-2	-	-	TGTGCCAGCAGCTTAGCACCGGCGGGCGAGCAGTACTTC	CASSLAPAGEQYF
TRBJ2-1	TRBV29-1	-	TRBD2	TGCAGCGTTGAACAACCGGGGGGGGACCTCTCCTACAATGAGCAGTTCTTC	CSVEQPGGDLSYNEQFF
TRBJ2-2	TRBV18	-	-	TGTGCCAGCTCCCCCCAGGCTAGCTGGAACACCGGGGAGCTGTTTTTT	CASSPQASWNTGELFF
TRBJ2-1	TRBV28	once	-	TGTGCCAGCAGCCGGGACTTTTACAATGAGCAGTTCTTC	CASSRDFYNEQFF
TRBJ2-4	TRBV4-2	-	-	TGTGCCAGCAGCCAAGGGACACCCTCCGCCAAAAACATTCAGTACTTC	CASSQGTPSAKNIQYF